This TCR beta chain was identified during a study of T cell responses to AZD1222 COVID-19 vaccine. Profiled with immunoSEQ multiplex PCR; TCRdb holds only in-frame clones, not every one. The table has approximately 140,000 clones, over 75% seen once; the top ten hold around 3.1%. Overall study results and limits: No repertoire was sampled before or during the peak T cell response, only after it. Females outnumbered males among donors, who were mostly white British; clonal diversity was possibly underestimated. Baseline testing showed seropositivity in only 5 or 6 AZD1222 recipients.

Concerning this clone itself: Antigen unknown.

The CDR3 sequence is 13 residues long. Germline-derived CDR1 and CDR2 are GTSNPN and SVGIG (reference sequence). Germline trimming cut 2 bases from V and 5 bases from J; bases unmatched to any gene: 6. The specimen comprised peripheral blood, sampled 28 days after the second AZD1222 dose. The chain has TRBV30 and TRBJ2-7; TRBD2 aligns across 7 bases. This TCR derives from an adult who received the AZD1222 COVID-19 vaccine. Here the CDR3 DNA reads TGTGCCTGGAGTCTAGGAGGACTAGACGAGCAGTACTTC. Its translation is CAWSLGGLDEQYF.